This T cell receptor (beta chain) was recovered during a study of CD8 T cells in Susac syndrome. The CDR3 is 16 residues long. The germline V gene has CDR1 SGHAT and CDR2 FQNNGV. V was clipped by 1 base and J by 8 bases, with 17 bases between them. When the RNA was reverse transcribed, random hexamers were used with an input of roughly 0.45 to 1 ug. TCRdb reprocessed the immunoSEQ multiplex PCR reads via MiXCR and lists one record per CDR3 protein. The sample holds roughly 120,000 distinct CDR3 sequences, roughly 97% seen once. The control group consisted of healthy donors matched for age and sex. CD8+ and CD4+ T cells were negatively isolated; TEMRA cells were FACS-enriched.

This TCR came from a human donor in good health. The specimen was CD4+ T cells from PBMCs. This rearrangement joins TRBV11-2 to TRBJ1-4; D is possibly TRBD1 (6 bases). CDR3 in amino acids: CASSLVSGAGREKLFF. DNA for the CDR3: TGTGCCAGCAGCTTAGTTTCAGGGGCCGGCAGAGAAAAACTGTTTTTT.